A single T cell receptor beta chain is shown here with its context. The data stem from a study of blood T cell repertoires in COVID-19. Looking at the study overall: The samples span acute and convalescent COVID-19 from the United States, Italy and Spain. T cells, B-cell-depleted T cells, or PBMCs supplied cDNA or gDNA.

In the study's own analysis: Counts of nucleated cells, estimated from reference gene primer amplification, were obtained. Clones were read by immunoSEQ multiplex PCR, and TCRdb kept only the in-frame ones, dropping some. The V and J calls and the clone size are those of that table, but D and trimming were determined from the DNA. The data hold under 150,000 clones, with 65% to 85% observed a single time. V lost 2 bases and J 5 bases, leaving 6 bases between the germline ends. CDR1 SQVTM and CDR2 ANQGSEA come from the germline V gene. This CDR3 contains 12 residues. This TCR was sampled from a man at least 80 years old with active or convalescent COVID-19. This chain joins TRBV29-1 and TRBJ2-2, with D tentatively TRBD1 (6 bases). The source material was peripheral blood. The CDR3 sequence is CSVERGTGELFF. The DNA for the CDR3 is TGCAGCGTTGAAAGGGGGACCGGGGAGCTGTTTTTT.